This TCR beta chain was captured by sequencing in a study of OX40 agonist ivuxolimab in advanced cancers. The wider study: With a range of roughly 20 to 80, age averaged 60 years, and around 80% were male.

V lost 0 bases to trimming and J lost 3 bases, with 9 bases between them. Germline CDR1 and CDR2: GTSNPN and SVGIG (reference sequence). The CDR3 length is 13 residues. The protocol was immunoSEQ multiplex PCR, while the TCRdb copy is restricted to in-frame clones and leaves out a portion. The sample holds around 86,000 clones, around four fifths seen once. The specimen comprised CD4+ or CD8+ T cells sorted from blood, sampled in a trial of the OX40 agonist ivuxolimab. The V call is TRBV30, the J call TRBJ2-7, with D possibly matching TRBD1 (6 bases). This sequence originates from an adult with an advanced solid tumor such as melanoma, head and neck, liver or kidney cancer. The CDR3 is CAWSVRGGYEQYF. The CDR3, as DNA: TGTGCCTGGAGTGTAAGAGGGGGCTACGAGCAGTACTTC.